One and the same sample provided the 30 T cell receptor beta chains below, sequenced in a study of shared T cell receptors in the human thymus. The protocol was immunoSEQ multiplex PCR, while the TCRdb copy is restricted to in-frame clones and leaves out a portion. The sample has some 700,000 clones; more than 75% are singletons. These data are also associated with another study on human thymus T cells.

The sample taken for sequencing was thymocytes. The receptors were gathered from a boy in the first two years of life with a congenital heart defect.

V gene TRBV4-3 combines with J gene TRBJ2-4, with a possible D match to TRBD2 (5 bases). The V gene lost 3 bases and the J gene lost 9 bases, with 12 bases spanning the gap. Germline lookup yields CDR1 LGHNA and CDR2 YSLEER. The CDR3 is 13 amino acids. Here the CDR3 reads CASSHRQTTIQYF. Here the CDR3 DNA reads TGCGCCAGCAGCCATCGTCAGACTACCATTCAGTACTTC.

This clone was detected once. The chain is built from TRBV27 and TRBJ2-2, with D tentatively TRBD2 (5 bases). The CDR3 consists of 15 residues. The germline V and J ends were trimmed by 10 bases and 0 bases, with 15 bases remaining between them. Germline CDR1 MNHEY, CDR2 SMNVEV (reference sequence). CDR3 in DNA: TGTGCCACCGGGAAGGGCCCCGCGAACACCGGGGAGCTGTTTTTT. This translates into CATGKGPANTGELFF.

J is TRBJ2-3 and V is TRBV28; 10 nucleotides match TRBD2. CDR3 size: 15 residues. V was pared by 4 bases and J by 11 bases, with 12 bases of the junction left unmatched. CDR1 and CDR2 (germline): MDHEN, SYDVKM. For the CDR3, the DNA is TGTGCCAGCAGTTCCCAGTGGGAGCGGGAGGGAGGGCAGTATTTT. This translates into CASSSQWEREGGQYF.

The chain is built from TRBV4-3 and TRBJ2-3; 7 bases fit TRBD2. CDR3 size: 18 residues. Unmatched junction bases numbered 10, after V lost 0 bases and J lost 1 base. Germline-derived CDR1 and CDR2 are LGHNA and YSLEER. CDR3 in amino acids: CASSQDKSSSGRTDTQYF. As DNA, the CDR3 is TGCGCCAGCAGCCAAGATAAGTCATCTAGCGGACGCACAGATACGCAGTATTTT.

This sequence joins TRBV7-9 and TRBJ2-1; 11 bases are a match to TRBD2. Germline lookup yields CDR1 SEHNR and CDR2 FQNEAQ (reference sequence). This CDR3 has 15 residues. Trimming cost V 5 bases and J 8 bases; bases outside gene matches: 8. CDR3 in amino acids: CASSRLAGNVDEQFF. The DNA of the CDR3 is TGTGCCAGCAGCCGACTAGCGGGGAATGTGGATGAGCAGTTCTTC.

This clone was counted a few times. The chain links TRBV7-9 to TRBJ2-7; a weak D match, TRBD2 (5 bases). The germline gives CDR1 SEHNR, CDR2 FQNEAQ (reference sequence). The CDR3 is made up of 11 amino acids. The V and J ends lost 5 bases and 6 bases respectively, with 8 bases between them. The CDR3 DNA follows: TGTGCCAGCAGCCCGGAGGTCGAGCAGTACTTC. Amino acid sequence: CASSPEVEQYF.

This chain connects TRBV6-1 to TRBJ2-2; D remains unclear. Germline assignment: CDR1 MNHNS and CDR2 SASEGT. V lost 4 bases and J 0 bases, leaving 9 bases between the germline ends. This CDR3 region has 15 residues. This chain's CDR3 is CASSVSRSNTGELFF. DNA for the CDR3: TGTGCCAGCAGTGTAAGTCGGTCGAACACCGGGGAGCTGTTTTTT.

As concerns this clone: The sample contains more than one DNA sequence encoding this CDR3. V usage is TRBV4-3 and J usage is TRBJ2-2; 9 bases map to TRBD2. The CDR3 consists of 17 residues. Germline values: CDR1 LGHNA, CDR2 YSLEER. Trimming at V came to 1 base and at J to 4 bases, leaving 7 bases not matched to a gene. CDR3 in DNA: TGCGCCAGCAGCCAAGGGGCGGGAGGGCTCGGCACCGGGGAGCTGTTTTTT. It codes for CASSQGAGGLGTGELFF.

In its sample, this clone was seen once. This chain uses TRBV2 with TRBJ1-5, with D maybe TRBD1 (6 bases). The V gene's germline CDR1 is SNHLY and CDR2 FYNNEI. The CDR3 consists of 15 residues. V was pared by 6 bases and J by 1 base, with 13 bases between. CDR3 sequence reads: CASRAPGASNQPQHF. The CDR3 region has the DNA TGTGCCAGCAGGGCCCCAGGGGCCAGCAATCAGCCCCAGCATTTT. Supplemented by reference TRBV2 and TRBJ1-5, the full variable domain reads EPEVTQTPSHQVTQMGQEVILRCVPISNHLYFYWYRQILGQKVEFLVSFYNNEISEKSEIFDDQFSVERPDGSNFTLKIRSTKLEDSAMYFCASRAPGASNQPQHFGDGTRLSIL.

The V and J genes are TRBV11-3 and TRBJ2-3; 7 bases fit TRBD1. The CDR3 spans 16 residues. V gave up 5 bases and J gave up 1 base; unmatched junction bases: 9. CDR1 SGHNT and CDR2 YENEEA come from the germline V gene. DNA for the CDR3: TGTGCCAGCAGCACCCCAGGGGGAGAGGGCACAGATACGCAGTATTTT. Its translation: CASSTPGGEGTDTQYF.

This clone was counted once. The J gene is TRBJ2-1, the V gene TRBV6-4; a possible D gene is TRBD1 (7 bases). Germline CDR1 is MRHNA and CDR2 is SNTAGT. This CDR3 region has 15 residues. Trimming stripped 6 bases from V and 3 bases from J, with 15 bases between. The CDR3 bases are TGTGCCAGCAGGGAGGCGGGACAGCGCTACAATGAGCAGTTCTTC. Residues: CASREAGQRYNEQFF.

V usage is TRBV27 and J usage is TRBJ1-2, with a weak D call TRBD1 (5 bases). Germline CDR1 MNHEY, CDR2 SMNVEV (reference sequence). The CDR3 consists of 15 residues. The V gene lost 4 bases and the J gene lost 4 bases, with 16 bases spanning the gap. The CDR3 spells CASSSKQGLSYGYTF. DNA of the CDR3: TGTGCCAGCAGTTCGAAGCAGGGCTTGAGCTATGGCTACACCTTC.

This chain uses TRBV4-3 with TRBJ2-7, with D tentatively TRBD2 (5 bases). The V end was cut by 1 base, the J end by 5 bases, with 15 bases between. The CDR3 runs 15 residues. Germline V CDR1 and CDR2: LGHNA, YSLEER. CDR3 DNA: TGCGCCAGCAGCCAAGCTCCTACTAGTAGCCACGAGCAGTACTTC. Amino acid sequence: CASSQAPTSSHEQYF.

In nucleotides, the CDR3 is TGTGCCAGCAGCTTCAAGTGGACAGTCCTCCCCGGGGAGCTGTTTTTT. Its translation is CASSFKWTVLPGELFF. J is TRBJ2-2 and V is TRBV11-2; possibly TRBD1 for D (6 bases). The CDR3 is made up of 16 amino acids. Trimming took off 3 bases at V and 6 bases at J, with 17 bases between the two ends. CDR1 SGHAT and CDR2 FQNNGV come from the germline V gene.

The chain joins TRBV2 to TRBJ2-5; D perhaps matches TRBD1 (5 bases). CDR1 and CDR2 from the germline V gene are SNHLY and FYNNEI. The CDR3 loop spans 12 amino acids. Trimming left V 3 bases short and J 4 bases short, with 6 bases between. The CDR3 bases are TGTGCCAGCAGTGACAGGGCAGAGACCCAGTACTTC. Amino acid sequence: CASSDRAETQYF.

The rearrangement joins TRBV5-4 to TRBJ1-2, with D perhaps matching TRBD1 (6 bases). The CDR3 loop spans 13 amino acids. Germline CDR1 SGHNT, CDR2 YYREEE (reference sequence). Trimming removed 0 bases from V and 8 bases from J, with 11 bases in between. CDR3 bases: TGTGCCAGCAGCTTGGGGGGCGGGGGCGGCTACACCTTC. Translated: CASSLGGGGGYTF. The variable domain in full, with the rest retrieved from reference TRBV5-4 and TRBJ1-2, is ETGVTQSPTHLIKTRGQQVTLRCSSQSGHNTVSWYQQALGQGPQFIFQYYREEENGRGNFPPRFSGLQFPNYSSELNVNALELDDSALYLCASSLGGGGGYTFGSGTRLTVV.

This chain joins TRBV4-1 and TRBJ2-2, with 8 bases matching TRBD2. V lost 0 bases, J lost 6 bases, and 15 bases stayed unmatched. The V gene's germline CDR1 is MGHRA and CDR2 YSYEKL. The CDR3 has 19 residues. The CDR3 nucleotides are TGCGCCAGCAGCCAAGAAGGCTTGCCGGGACTAGATCTTCCCGGGGAGCTGTTTTTT. This encodes CASSQEGLPGLDLPGELFF.

Only a few counts were recorded for this clone. J is TRBJ1-1 and V is TRBV25-1; possible D gene TRBD1, 6 bases. The length of the CDR3 is 16 residues. V lost 1 base to trimming and J lost 3 bases, with 15 bases between them. From germline, CDR1 is MGHDK and CDR2 SYGVNS. The CDR3 loop reads CASSELGQTNDTEAFF. The CDR3 DNA reads as TGTGCCAGCAGTGAATTAGGACAGACCAACGACACTGAAGCTTTCTTT.

V gene TRBV4-3 combines with J gene TRBJ2-3; 9 bases are shared with TRBD2. Trimming removed 0 bases from V and 5 bases from J; junction bases left unmatched: 18. The CDR3 has 20 residues. The germline gives CDR1 LGHNA, CDR2 YSLEER. CDR3 protein: CASSQDRWPRGGRALDTQYF. CDR3 nucleotides: TGCGCCAGCAGCCAAGATAGGTGGCCCCGGGGCGGGAGGGCCTTAGATACGCAGTATTTT.

The V call is TRBV4-1, the J call TRBJ1-2, with a possible D match to TRBD1 (5 bases). Germline V gene sequence: CDR1 MGHRA, CDR2 YSYEKL. V shed 0 bases and J shed 10 bases, with 18 bases lying between them. The CDR3 loop spans 15 amino acids. CDR3 amino acids: CASSQDPGREGVYTF. CDR3 in DNA: TGCGCCAGCAGCCAAGATCCCGGCAGGGAAGGGGTCTACACCTTC.

The chain combines TRBV29-1 with TRBJ2-5; D is unclear. V was shortened by 2 bases and J by 0 bases, with 19 bases between the two germline ends. The CDR3 is 17 amino acids. The V gene's germline CDR1 is SQVTM and CDR2 ANQGSEA. CDR3 sequence: CSVEWAPPQKNQETQYF. CDR3 in DNA: TGCAGCGTTGAATGGGCCCCCCCCCAGAAGAACCAAGAGACCCAGTACTTC.

This chain joins TRBV7-6 and TRBJ2-7; 7 nucleotides line up with TRBD2. This CDR3 spans 15 amino acids. Germline CDR1 reads SGHVS; CDR2 reads FNYEAQ. J gave up 2 bases and V 4 bases, and 8 bases lay outside the gene matches. CDR3 sequence: CASSSGREATYEQYF. Written as DNA, the CDR3 is TGTGCCAGCAGCTCGGGACGGGAGGCCACCTACGAGCAGTACTTC.

Note on this clone: The identical CDR3 is also encoded by other nucleotide sequences in the sample. This chain uses TRBV27 with TRBJ2-5; D might be TRBD1 (7 bases). The germline V and J ends were trimmed by 5 bases and 5 bases, with 15 bases remaining between them. This CDR3 has 14 amino acids. In germline, CDR1 is MNHEY, CDR2 SMNVEV (reference sequence). The CDR3 coding sequence is TGTGCCAGCAGTCTAGGAGGGGGCGCCGAGACCCAGTACTTC. This sequence encodes CASSLGGGAETQYF.

The J gene is TRBJ1-4, the V gene TRBV2; TRBD1 agrees at 10 bases. Losses at the gene ends were 7 bases for V and 0 bases for J; bases not matched to a gene: 8. This CDR3 is built from 17 residues. From germline, CDR1 is SNHLY and CDR2 FYNNEI. Here the CDR3 DNA reads TGTGCCAGCAAAAGGGACAGGGGACGCCCAACTAATGAAAAACTGTTTTTT. It yields the protein CASKRDRGRPTNEKLFF.

The V call is TRBV7-2, the J call TRBJ2-7, with 11 bases aligning to TRBD2. Germline V CDR1 and CDR2: SGHTA, FQGNSA. After removal of 5 bases from V and 0 bases from J, the junction contained 12 bases not matched to a gene. This CDR3 comprises 18 residues. The CDR3 loop reads CASSPTTSGSPPSYEQYF. In DNA form, the CDR3 reads TGTGCCAGCAGCCCAACTACTAGCGGGAGCCCCCCCTCCTACGAGCAGTACTTC.

This clone was counted a few times. The rearrangement joins TRBV6-1 to TRBJ2-7, with D perhaps TRBD2 (5 bases). The CDR3 sequence is 14 residues long. Germline V lookup: CDR1 MNHNS, CDR2 SASEGT. Deletions cut 2 bases from V and 7 bases from J, with 15 bases between. The CDR3 DNA sequence: TGTGCCAGCAGTGAAAGCCGGGCGGGTGGGGAGCAGTACTTC. Its protein product is CASSESRAGGEQYF.

The V and J genes are TRBV11-2 and TRBJ1-3; TRBD1 aligns across 8 bases. V trimming: 5 bases; J trimming: 0 bases; junction bases outside the gene matches: 12. The germline CDR1 and CDR2 sequences are SGHAT and FQNNGV. CDR3 length equals 18 residues. CDR3 loop: CASSPRPTGEVSGNTIYF. The CDR3 DNA follows: TGTGCCAGCAGCCCCCGACCGACAGGGGAGGTCTCTGGAAACACCATATATTTT.

This chain uses TRBV7-6 with TRBJ2-1; 13 nucleotides align to TRBD2. The trim removed 6 bases at V and 0 bases at J, leaving 17 bases unmatched. Germline loops: CDR1 SGHVS, CDR2 FNYEAQ. The CDR3 consists of 21 residues. The CDR3 bases are TGTGCCAGCAGTAAAAATACACTAGCGGGAGGGCCCATGTTCTCCTACAATGAGCAGTTCTTC. Protein sequence: CASSKNTLAGGPMFSYNEQFF.

The chain couples TRBV28 to TRBJ2-2, with 8 bases that match TRBD2. The CDR3 consists of 15 residues. Trimming at V came to 2 bases and at J to 7 bases, leaving 6 bases not matched to a gene. The V gene's germline CDR1 is MDHEN and CDR2 SYDVKM. CDR3: CASSLKGGRFGELFF. The CDR3 coding sequence is TGTGCCAGCAGTTTAAAGGGCGGGAGGTTCGGGGAGCTGTTTTTT.

V usage is TRBV10-1 and J usage is TRBJ1-5, with 8 positions matching TRBD1. The germline CDR1 and CDR2 sequences are WNHNN and SYGVQD (reference sequence). V lost 6 bases to trimming and J lost 7 bases; unmatched junction nucleotides: 5. The CDR3 runs to 13 residues. The CDR3 DNA follows: TGCGCCAGCAGCGACAGGGGTGGACAGCCCCAGCATTTT. This translates into CASSDRGGQPQHF.